Each of the 8 T cell receptor beta chains below was sequenced from the same sample in a study of shared clonotypes between healthy human individuals (dated by TCRdb to the early 2020s). For the CD8 naive samples, CD45RO-negative cells were positively selected for CCR7, yielding a CD45RA+CCR7+ population from which TemRA cells were excluded. Receptor libraries were prepared by the immunoSEQ multiplex PCR assay. What TCRdb holds here is the immuneACCESS table cut down to in-frame rearrangements. Part of the clones is not present; checked against another copy, under half of the missing clones reflect an unresolved V gene, and the others are unexplained. For this sample the table gives roughly 2,000,000 clones, of which about 94% were detected only once. The ten most abundant clones make up more than 0.9% of the sample. The sequencing input was naive CD8+ T cells sorted from blood. What the cell subset or site label conveys for this sample: CD45RA+CCR7+. Source of these receptors: a man younger than 35 in good health.

The rearrangement uses TRBV6-5 and TRBJ1-2; tentatively, D is TRBD1 (5 bases). The CDR3 is 14 residues long. V was pared by 0 bases and J by 5 bases, with 10 bases between. Germline lookup yields CDR1 MNHEY and CDR2 SVGAGI. CDR3 residues: CASSYSEDTYGYTF. The DNA for the CDR3 is TGTGCCAGCAGTTACTCGGAGGACACTTATGGCTACACCTTC.

This clone is a singleton in its sample. V and J are TRBV9 and TRBJ2-2; D is tentatively TRBD1 or TRBD2 (5 bases each). Germline V gene lookup returns CDR1 SGDLS and CDR2 YYNGEE. V lost 4 bases and J 7 bases, leaving 23 bases between the germline ends. The CDR3 has 17 residues. This CDR3 is CASSPHRDPPIFGELFF. CDR3 bases: TGTGCCAGCAGCCCCCACCGGGACCCCCCAATCTTCGGGGAGCTGTTTTTT. The full variable domain, in which reference TRBV9 and TRBJ2-2 provide the parts outside the CDR3, is DSGVTQTPKHLITATGQRVTLRCSPRSGDLSVYWYQQSLDQGLQFLIQYYNGEERAKGNILERFSAQQFPDLHSELNLSSLELGDSALYFCASSPHRDPPIFGELFFGEGSRLTVL.

The V gene is TRBV5-4, the J gene TRBJ2-7; D is uncertain. Germline V gene lookup returns CDR1 SGHNT and CDR2 YYREEE (reference sequence). The CDR3 loop spans 13 amino acids. Trimming took 0 bases from V and 2 from J, leaving 6 bases between them. The CDR3 nucleotides read TGTGCCAGCAGCTTGGACATTACCTACGAGCAGTACTTC. It specifies CASSLDITYEQYF.

CDR3 protein: CASSLEGSTTDTQYF. CDR3 nucleotide sequence: TGTGCCAGCAGCTTAGAAGGGTCGACCACAGATACGCAGTATTTT. The chain couples TRBV11-2 to TRBJ2-3; D remains ambiguous. Trimming cost V 0 bases and J 2 bases, with 9 bases left between them. Germline V gives CDR1 SGHAT, CDR2 FQNNGV. The CDR3 consists of 15 residues.

The chain uses TRBV4-2 and TRBJ1-6; no reliable D call. CDR1 is LGHNA and CDR2 is YNFKEQ in the germline V gene. V was cut by 0 bases and J by 1 base, with 7 bases left in between. This CDR3 contains 16 residues. The CDR3: CASSQDGESYNSPLHF. The DNA for the CDR3 is TGTGCCAGCAGCCAAGATGGGGAGTCCTATAATTCACCCCTCCACTTT.

In its sample, this clone was seen once. This sequence joins TRBV7-9 and TRBJ1-4; D may be TRBD1 (5 bases). This CDR3 comprises 15 residues. The V end lost 5 bases, the J end lost 4 bases, and 14 bases lay between the germline ends. CDR1 is SEHNR and CDR2 is FQNEAQ in the germline V gene (reference sequence). The chain's CDR3 is CASSDGALGNEKLFF. CDR3 DNA: TGTGCCAGCAGCGACGGGGCACTGGGTAATGAAAAACTGTTTTTT.

This chain uses TRBV7-9 with TRBJ1-2; 8 bases align to TRBD1. The trim removed 5 bases at V and 6 bases at J, leaving 2 bases unmatched. The CDR3 has 12 residues. Germline V gives CDR1 SEHNR, CDR2 FQNEAQ (reference sequence). CDR3 in DNA: TGTGCCAGCAGCGAGGACAGGGATGGCTACACCTTC. It translates to CASSEDRDGYTF.

The chain is built from TRBV5-4 and TRBJ2-7; 10 nucleotides line up with TRBD1. The junction had 5 bases not matched to a gene; V was cut back by 4 bases and J by 4 bases. Germline loops: CDR1 SGHNT, CDR2 YYREEE (reference sequence). The CDR3 is made up of 14 amino acids. The chain's CDR3 is CASSRPGQGYEQYF. The CDR3 DNA reads as TGTGCCAGCAGCCGACCGGGACAGGGGTACGAGCAGTACTTC.